These 4 T cell receptor beta chains originate from one sample sequenced in a study of T-cell reconstitution after alpha-beta-depleted transplantation in children. Molecular barcoding with unique molecular identifiers was used for the TCRbeta library. TCRdb fed the PCR reads into MiXCR, producing one record per CDR3 protein. The table lists approximately 250,000 distinct CDR3 sequences, 20% to 30% of them singletons, with roughly 2.6% in the top ten. The specimen was PBMCs, collected before TCRalphabeta/CD19-depleted stem cell transplant. The origin of the receptors is a girl aged 2-10 years with Fanconi anemia, due to receive a stem cell transplant.

The chain joins TRBV28 to TRBJ2-3; TRBD2 agrees at 7 bases. Trimming at V came to 2 bases and at J to 2 bases, leaving 10 bases not matched to a gene. The CDR3 runs to 17 residues. The germline V gene encodes CDR1 MDHEN and CDR2 SYDVKM. The CDR3 coding sequence is TGTGCCAGCAGTTTAGGGGCCAGCGGGGACGTCACAGATACGCAGTATTTT. This encodes CASSLGASGDVTDTQYF.

There are many counts of this clonotype. This chain uses TRBV9 with TRBJ2-3; tentatively, D is TRBD1 (6 bases). Per the germline V gene, CDR1 is SGDLS and CDR2 is YYNGEE. The CDR3 extends over 18 amino acids. V was cut by 3 bases and J by 1 base, with 21 bases left in between. The CDR3 sequence is CASSATSQAQGRTDTQYF. The CDR3 bases are TGTGCCAGCAGCGCGACATCCCAAGCACAGGGACGCACAGATACGCAGTATTTT. Looking up the rest from reference TRBV9 and TRBJ2-3 gives the full variable domain: DSGVTQTPKHLITATGQRVTLRCSPRSGDLSVYWYQQSLDQGLQFLIQYYNGEERAKGNILERFSAQQFPDLHSELNLSSLELGDSALYFCASSATSQAQGRTDTQYFGPGTRLTVL.

This clonotype was observed at least ten times. The V and J genes are TRBV28 and TRBJ2-1, with 8 nucleotides matching TRBD2. Germline-derived CDR1 and CDR2 are MDHEN and SYDVKM. V shed 4 bases, J shed 7 bases, and the junction held 9 bases outside the gene matches. CDR3 size: 15 residues. This chain's CDR3 is CASSWGLAGANEQFF. The CDR3, as DNA: TGTGCCAGCAGTTGGGGCCTAGCGGGTGCAAATGAGCAGTTCTTC. Combining the CDR3 with reference TRBV28 and TRBJ2-1 gives the whole variable domain DVKVTQSSRYLVKRTGEKVFLECVQDMDHENMFWYRQDPGLGLRLIYFSYDVKMKEKGDIPEGYSVSREKKERFSLILESASTNQTSMYLCASSWGLAGANEQFFGPGTRLTVL.

The chain uses TRBV29-1 and TRBJ2-3, with unresolved D. V was cut by 5 bases and J by 1 base, with 10 bases left in between. CDR3 length: 13 residues. The germline gives CDR1 SQVTM, CDR2 ANQGSEA. CDR3 protein: CSVPILGTDTQYF. The CDR3 nucleotides read TGCAGCGTTCCGATTTTGGGCACAGATACGCAGTATTTT.